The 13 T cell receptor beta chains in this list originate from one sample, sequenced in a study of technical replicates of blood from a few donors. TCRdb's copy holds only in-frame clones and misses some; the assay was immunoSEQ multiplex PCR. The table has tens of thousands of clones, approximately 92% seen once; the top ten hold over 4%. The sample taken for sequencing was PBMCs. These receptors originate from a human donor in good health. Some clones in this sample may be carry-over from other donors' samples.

For the CDR3, the DNA is TGTGCCACCAGCAGAGAGGAGGGGTGGGGAATGGCATCCTACGAGCAGTACTTC. This encodes CATSREEGWGMASYEQYF. The V and J genes are TRBV15 and TRBJ2-7; possibly TRBD2 for D (6 bases). The CDR3 runs to 18 residues. Per the germline V gene, CDR1 is LNHNV and CDR2 is YYDKDF (reference sequence). Trimming removed 0 bases at V and 1 base at J, with 19 bases between.

The chain's CDR3 is CASSVRGWENTIYF. CDR3 nucleotides: TGTGCCAGCAGTGTCCGGGGGTGGGAAAACACCATATATTTT. This chain connects TRBV6-1 to TRBJ1-3; weak D call: TRBD1 (5 bases). The CDR3 runs 14 residues. Looked up from germline, CDR1 is MNHNS and CDR2 is SASEGT. Trimming removed 4 bases from V and 6 bases from J, with 13 bases in between.

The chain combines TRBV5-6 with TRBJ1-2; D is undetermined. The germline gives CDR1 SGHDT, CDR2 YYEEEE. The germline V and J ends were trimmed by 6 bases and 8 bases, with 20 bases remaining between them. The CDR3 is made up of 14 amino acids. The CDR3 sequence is CASNPWYGKRGYTF. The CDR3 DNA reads TGTGCCAGCAACCCTTGGTATGGGAAGCGGGGCTACACCTTC.

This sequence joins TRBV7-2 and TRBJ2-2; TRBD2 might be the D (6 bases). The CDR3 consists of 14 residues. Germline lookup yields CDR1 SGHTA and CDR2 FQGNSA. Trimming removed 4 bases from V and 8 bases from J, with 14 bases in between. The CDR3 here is CASSSGVGRGELFF. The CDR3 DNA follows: TGTGCCAGCAGCTCCGGGGTAGGGAGGGGGGAGCTGTTTTTT.

The CDR3 DNA is TGTGCCAGCAGCGCCTACATGACAGGAGTCGAGCAGTACTTC. Its protein product is CASSAYMTGVEQYF. The chain joins TRBV7-9 to TRBJ2-7, with D possibly being TRBD1 (6 bases). V lost 5 bases, J lost 6 bases, and 17 bases lay in between. The germline V gene encodes CDR1 SEHNR and CDR2 FQNEAQ (reference sequence). CDR3 size: 14 residues.

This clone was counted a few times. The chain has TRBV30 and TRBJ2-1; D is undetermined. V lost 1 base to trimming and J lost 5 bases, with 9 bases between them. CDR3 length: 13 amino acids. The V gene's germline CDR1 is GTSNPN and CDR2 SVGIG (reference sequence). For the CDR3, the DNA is TGTGCCTGGAGTGGTAACTCTGACAATGAGCAGTTCTTC. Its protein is CAWSGNSDNEQFF.

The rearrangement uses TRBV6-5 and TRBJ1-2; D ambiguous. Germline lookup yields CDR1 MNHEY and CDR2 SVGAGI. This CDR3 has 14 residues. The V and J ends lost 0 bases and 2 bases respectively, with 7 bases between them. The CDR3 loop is CASSYSHLNYGYTF. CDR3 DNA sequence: TGTGCCAGCAGTTACTCACATTTAAACTATGGCTACACCTTC.

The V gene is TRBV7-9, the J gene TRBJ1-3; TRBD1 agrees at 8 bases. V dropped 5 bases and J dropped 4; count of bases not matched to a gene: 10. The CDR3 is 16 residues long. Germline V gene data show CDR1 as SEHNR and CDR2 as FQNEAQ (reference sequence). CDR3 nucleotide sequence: TGTGCCAGCAGCCCTCTATTGGACAGGGTCGGAAACACCATATATTTT. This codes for CASSPLLDRVGNTIYF.

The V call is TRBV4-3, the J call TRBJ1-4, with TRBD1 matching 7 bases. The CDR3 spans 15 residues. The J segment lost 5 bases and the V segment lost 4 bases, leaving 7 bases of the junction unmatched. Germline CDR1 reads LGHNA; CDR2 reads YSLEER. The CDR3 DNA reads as TGCGCCAGCAGCCCGAGACAGGGAAAAAATGAAAAACTGTTTTTT. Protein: CASSPRQGKNEKLFF.

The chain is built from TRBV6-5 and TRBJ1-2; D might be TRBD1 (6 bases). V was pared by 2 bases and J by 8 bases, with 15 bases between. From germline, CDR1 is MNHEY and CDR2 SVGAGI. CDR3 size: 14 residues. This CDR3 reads CASSYADRPGGYTF. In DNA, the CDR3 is TGTGCCAGCAGTTACGCAGACAGGCCCGGGGGCTACACCTTC.

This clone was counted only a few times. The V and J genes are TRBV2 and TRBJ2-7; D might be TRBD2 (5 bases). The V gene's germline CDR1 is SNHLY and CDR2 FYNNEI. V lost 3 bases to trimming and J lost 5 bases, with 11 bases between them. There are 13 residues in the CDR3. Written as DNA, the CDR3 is TGTGCCAGCAGTGATGGGAGTGTGAACGAGCAGTACTTC. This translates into CASSDGSVNEQYF.

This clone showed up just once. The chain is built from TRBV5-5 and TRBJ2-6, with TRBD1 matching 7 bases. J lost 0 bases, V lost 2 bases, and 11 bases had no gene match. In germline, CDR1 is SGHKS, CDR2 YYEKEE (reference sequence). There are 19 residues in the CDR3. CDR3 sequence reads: CASSLIPLGGVSGANVLTF. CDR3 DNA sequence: TGTGCCAGCAGCTTAATCCCTCTAGGGGGCGTCTCTGGGGCCAACGTCCTGACTTTC.

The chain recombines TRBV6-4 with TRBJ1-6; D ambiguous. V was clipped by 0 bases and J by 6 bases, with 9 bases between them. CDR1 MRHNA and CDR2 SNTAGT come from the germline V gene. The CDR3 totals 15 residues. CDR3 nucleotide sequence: TGTGCCAGCAGTGACTCGATAGAGGGTAATTCACCCCTCCACTTT. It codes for CASSDSIEGNSPLHF.